This is a list of T cell receptor beta chains from one sample in a study of shared clonotypes between healthy human individuals. Assay used: immunoSEQ multiplex PCR; TCRdb lists only in-frame clones, some missing. The sample yields 2 million to 2.5 million clones, approximately 95% seen once. The sequenced material came from naive CD4+ T cells sorted from blood. All receptors come from a man aged 18-30 years in good health. Each CDR3 is given with its conserved first and last residue. A D gene is named only where the DNA matches it firmly. Not all rows give a size; the values are once, few, many and, for expanded clones, a class.

>TRBV11-2|TRBJ2-3|-|-
CASRQGKADTQYF
TGTGCCAGCAGGCAGGGGAAGGCAGATACGCAGTATTTT
>TRBV28|TRBJ1-2|-|-
CASFSGGLSNYGYTF
TGTGCCAGCTTTTCGGGGGGGCTGTCTAACTATGGCTACACCTTC
>TRBV5-1|TRBJ1-6|-|TRBD1
CASSLGQANSPLHF
TGCGCCAGCAGCTTAGGACAGGCGAATTCACCCCTCCACTTT
>TRBV19|TRBJ1-5|-|TRBD1
CATADRENSNQPQHF
TGTGCCACCGCGGACAGGGAGAATAGCAATCAGCCCCAGCATTTT
>TRBV11-2|TRBJ1-6|once|TRBD1
CASSGQVNSPLHF
TGTGCCAGCAGCGGACAGGTCAATTCACCCCTCCACTTT
>TRBV29-1|TRBJ2-7|-|TRBD2
CSVKRGNSYEQYF
TGCAGCGTTAAGCGGGGGAACTCCTACGAGCAGTACTTC
>TRBV28|TRBJ1-3|-|-
CASSLWGIGNTIYF
TGTGCCAGCAGTTTATGGGGGATTGGAAACACCATATATTTT
>TRBV9|TRBJ2-3|-|TRBD2
CASSAVAGDTQYF
TGTGCCAGCAGCGCCGTAGCGGGGGATACGCAGTATTTT
>TRBV6-1|TRBJ2-5|-|-
CASGGGETQYF
TGTGCCAGTGGGGGAGGAGAGACCCAGTACTTC
>TRBV5-1|TRBJ2-7|-|-
CASSLGTVISYEQYF
TGCGCCAGCAGCTTGGGTACTGTGATCTCCTACGAGCAGTACTTC
>TRBV6-5|TRBJ1-3|-|-
CASSYSNGRSGNTIYF
TGTGCCAGCAGTTACTCTAACGGCCGCTCTGGAAACACCATATATTTT
>TRBV6-5|TRBJ1-3|-|-
CASSPGEYSGNTIYF
TGTGCCAGCAGTCCAGGGGAGTACTCTGGAAACACCATATATTTT
>TRBV5-4|TRBJ2-1|-|-
CASSLGRTYNEQFF
TGTGCCAGCAGCTTGGGTAGAACCTACAATGAGCAGTTCTTC
>TRBV6-1|TRBJ2-7|-|TRBD2
CASSEPRPAGGYEQYF
TGTGCCAGCAGTGAACCTCGCCCAGCGGGAGGATACGAGCAGTACTTC
>TRBV11-2|TRBJ2-2|-|TRBD2
CASSWEGLATGELFF
TGTGCCAGCAGCTGGGAGGGACTAGCTACCGGGGAGCTGTTTTTT
>TRBV5-5|TRBJ1-2|-|-
CASSQQGTNYGYTF
TGTGCCAGCAGCCAGCAAGGGACTAACTATGGCTACACCTTC
>TRBV5-1|TRBJ1-1|few|-
CASSARYAYTEAFF
TGCGCCAGCAGCGCGAGGTATGCTTACACTGAAGCTTTCTTT
>TRBV19|TRBJ2-1|-|-
CASSNLLGSYYNEQFF
TGTGCCAGTAGTAACCTCCTTGGGAGCTACTACAATGAGCAGTTCTTC
>TRBV30|TRBJ2-2|-|-
CAWSVTGELFF
TGTGCCTGGAGCGTCACCGGGGAGCTGTTTTTT
>TRBV7-8|TRBJ2-7|-|-
CASSFGPGEQYF
TGTGCCAGCAGCTTTGGCCCGGGCGAGCAGTACTTC
>TRBV28|TRBJ2-7|once|TRBD2
CASSLLHGLAGGHPEQYF
TGTGCCAGCAGTTTACTTCACGGACTAGCGGGAGGGCACCCCGAGCAGTACTTC
>TRBV7-9|TRBJ2-7|-|TRBD1
CASSAQTGGVYEQYF
TGTGCCAGCAGCGCCCAGACAGGGGGCGTCTACGAGCAGTACTTC
>TRBV19|TRBJ2-7|-|TRBD1
CASPGQVLYEQYF
TGTGCCAGTCCGGGACAGGTCCTCTACGAGCAGTACTTC
>TRBV7-2|TRBJ1-2|-|TRBD1
CASRKTGTYGYTF
TGTGCCAGCAGAAAGACAGGGACCTATGGCTACACCTTC
>TRBV5-4|TRBJ1-1|once|-
CASSRHLNTEAFF
TGTGCCAGCAGTCGACACTTGAACACTGAAGCTTTCTTT
>TRBV27|TRBJ2-2|-|TRBD2
CASSAGGLTGELFF
TGTGCCAGCAGCGCGGGGGGCCTTACCGGGGAGCTGTTTTTT
>TRBV10-1|TRBJ2-3|-|-
CASSDISPDTQYF
TGCGCCAGCAGTGATATTAGCCCAGATACGCAGTATTTT
>TRBV4-3|TRBJ1-2|-|-
CASSQDQFNYGYTF
TGCGCCAGCAGCCAAGATCAGTTTAACTATGGCTACACCTTC
>TRBV28|TRBJ2-7|-|TRBD1
CASRHDRGSSYEQYF
TGTGCCAGCAGGCACGACAGGGGTAGCTCCTACGAGCAGTACTTC
>TRBV7-2|TRBJ2-7|few|TRBD2
CASSFAGGPYEQYF
TGTGCCAGCAGCTTTGCGGGGGGACCCTACGAGCAGTACTTC
>TRBV7-2|TRBJ1-2|-|-
CASSLALEGNYGYTF
TGTGCCAGCAGCTTAGCGCTCGAGGGTAACTATGGCTACACCTTC
>TRBV29-1|TRBJ2-5|-|TRBD2
CSVVRSGRSETQYF
TGCAGCGTTGTGAGAAGCGGGAGATCCGAGACCCAGTACTTC
>TRBV5-4|TRBJ2-7|-|-
CASSAGTLLYEQYF
TGTGCCAGCAGCGCCGGGACCCTTCTCTACGAGCAGTACTTC
>TRBV25-1|TRBJ1-6|-|TRBD1
CASRVSGTGNSPLHF
TGTGCCAGCAGGGTCTCCGGGACAGGGAATTCACCCCTCCACTTT
>TRBV6-6|TRBJ1-2|-|TRBD1
CASQGVLLGYTF
TGTGCCAGCCAGGGGGTCCTATTAGGCTACACCTTC
>TRBV19|TRBJ1-2|-|-
CASSIEVRNYGYTF
TGTGCCAGTAGTATAGAAGTACGGAACTATGGCTACACCTTC
>TRBV11-2|TRBJ2-3|-|TRBD2
CASSFRLASGTDTQYF
TGTGCCAGCAGCTTTCGACTAGCGTCGGGGACAGATACGCAGTATTTT
>TRBV5-1|TRBJ2-2|-|TRBD2
CASSPTSGNTGELFF
TGCGCCAGCAGCCCAACTAGCGGGAACACCGGGGAGCTGTTTTTT
>TRBV5-1|TRBJ2-7|-|-
CASSSTGSYEQYF
TGCGCCAGCAGCTCTACAGGCTCCTACGAGCAGTACTTC
>TRBV6-1|TRBJ2-3|-|-
CASKSRIQDTQYF
TGTGCCAGCAAATCCCGGATCCAAGATACGCAGTATTTT
>TRBV18|TRBJ2-7|-|TRBD2
CASSSPPTSGRHTGQYF
TGTGCCAGCTCATCGCCCCCGACTAGCGGGAGACATACCGGGCAGTACTTC
>TRBV5-1|TRBJ2-5|-|-
CASSPGPGETQYF
TGCGCCAGCAGCCCCGGACCTGGAGAGACCCAGTACTTC
>TRBV19|TRBJ1-6|-|-
CAARGSGAKMYNSPLHF
TGTGCCGCCCGAGGGTCAGGGGCGAAGATGTATAATTCACCCCTCCACTTT
>TRBV30|TRBJ2-7|-|TRBD1
CAWSVGGTGTEQYF
TGTGCCTGGAGTGTAGGAGGGACAGGCACCGAGCAGTACTTC
>TRBV6-4|TRBJ2-1|once|TRBD1
CASRGTGGVINEQFF
TGTGCCAGCAGGGGGACAGGGGGGGTTATCAATGAGCAGTTCTTC
>TRBV30|TRBJ1-4|-|-
CAWSRVTNEKLFF
TGTGCCTGGAGTCGGGTGACTAATGAAAAACTGTTTTTT
>TRBV4-3|TRBJ1-4|-|-
CASSQVGVREKLFF
TGCGCCAGCAGCCAAGTAGGGGTACGGGAAAAACTGTTTTTT
>TRBV18|TRBJ1-1|many|-
CASSPPGNTEAFF
TGTGCCAGCTCACCACCGGGGAACACTGAAGCTTTCTTT
>TRBV6-1|TRBJ2-1|-|-
CASSPEMVYNEQFF
TGTGCCAGCAGCCCGGAAATGGTGTACAATGAGCAGTTCTTC
>TRBV5-6|TRBJ2-5|-|-
CASSLTSKETQYF
TGTGCCAGCAGCTTAACAAGTAAAGAGACCCAGTACTTC
>TRBV6-1|TRBJ2-1|-|TRBD2
CASIELAGGDEQFF
TGTGCCAGCATAGAGCTAGCGGGGGGGGATGAGCAGTTCTTC
>TRBV19|TRBJ2-7|-|-
CASRRRESSYEQYF
TGTGCCAGTAGGAGACGGGAGAGCTCCTACGAGCAGTACTTC
>TRBV2|TRBJ1-1|-|-
CAGWVWGTEAFF
TGTGCCGGTTGGGTTTGGGGCACTGAAGCTTTCTTT
>TRBV11-2|TRBJ2-7|-|-
CASSLEAGNLLASYEQYF
TGTGCCAGCAGCTTAGAGGCAGGGAACCTGCTTGCATCCTACGAGCAGTACTTC
>TRBV5-1|TRBJ1-2|-|-
CASSLTWDIQDNYGYTF
TGCGCCAGCAGCCTAACCTGGGACATTCAGGATAACTATGGCTACACCTTC